This T cell receptor beta chain was sequenced in a study of T cells in Graves' hyperthyroidism and ophthalmopathy. This clonotype showed up just a few times. As yet, its antigen is unknown. Germline trimming cut 0 bases from V and 6 bases from J; bases unmatched to any gene: 13. The CDR3 length is 18 residues. Germline V gene lookup returns CDR1 MNHNS and CDR2 SASEGT. Authors of the study amplified TCR beta CDR3 regions from RNA transcripts. With the HTBI primer set, the TCR CDR3 went through a first round of RT-PCR. TCRdb reprocessed the multiplex PCR reads via MiXCR and lists one record per CDR3 protein. The sample shows a few hundred thousand distinct CDR3 sequences, about a sixth of them seen only once. Broader study findings: Through a model of 13 V-J features, ophthalmopathy was separated from stable hyperthyroidism.

The chain joins TRBV6-1 to TRBJ1-1, with TRBD1 matching 10 bases. The sequencing sample was made of blood. This TCR was sampled from a woman between 18 and 29 years old with Graves' hyperthyroidism. The CDR3, as DNA: TGTGCCAGCAGTGAAGCCGGATTCTATTACGGACAGGGGGCTGAAGCTTTCTTT. This sequence encodes CASSEAGFYYGQGAEAFF.